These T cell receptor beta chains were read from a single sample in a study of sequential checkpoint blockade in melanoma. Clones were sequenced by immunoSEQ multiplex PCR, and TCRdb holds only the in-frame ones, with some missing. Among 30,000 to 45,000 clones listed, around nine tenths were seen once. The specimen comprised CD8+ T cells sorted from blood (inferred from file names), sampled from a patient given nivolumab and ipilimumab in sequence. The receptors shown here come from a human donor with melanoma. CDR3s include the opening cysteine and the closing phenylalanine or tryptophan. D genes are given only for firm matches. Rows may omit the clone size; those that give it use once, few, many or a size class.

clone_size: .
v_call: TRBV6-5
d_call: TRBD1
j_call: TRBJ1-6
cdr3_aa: CASRTAGQGHSPLHF
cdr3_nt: TGTGCCAGCAGGACTGCGGGACAGGGGCATTCACCCCTCCACTTT

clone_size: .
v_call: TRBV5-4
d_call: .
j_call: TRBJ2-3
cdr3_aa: CASSLWTEQDTQYF
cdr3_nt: TGTGCCAGCAGCTTATGGACAGAGCAAGATACGCAGTATTTT

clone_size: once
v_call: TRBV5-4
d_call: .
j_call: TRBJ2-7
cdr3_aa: CASSVGGQTPPWAYEQYF
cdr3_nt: TGTGCCAGCAGCGTGGGGGGACAGACCCCACCTTGGGCATACGAGCAGTACTTC

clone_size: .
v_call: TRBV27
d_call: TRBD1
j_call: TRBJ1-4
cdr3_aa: CASSSKYGTGGNWRHEKLFF
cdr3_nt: TGTGCCAGCAGTTCCAAATACGGGACAGGGGGCAATTGGCGACATGAAAAACTGTTTTTT

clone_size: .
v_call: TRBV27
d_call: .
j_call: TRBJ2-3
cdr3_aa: CASSFSADTQYF
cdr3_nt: TGTGCCAGCAGTTTTTCGGCAGATACGCAGTATTTT

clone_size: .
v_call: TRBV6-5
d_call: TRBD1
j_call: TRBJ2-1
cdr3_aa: CASSPGQGWSEQFF
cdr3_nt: TGTGCCAGCAGCCCGGGACAGGGGTGGAGCGAGCAGTTCTTC

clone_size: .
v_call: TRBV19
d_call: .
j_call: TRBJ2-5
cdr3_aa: CASRTGQYVGGTQETQYF
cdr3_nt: TGTGCCAGTAGAACCGGACAGTATGTTGGTGGGACCCAAGAGACCCAGTACTTC

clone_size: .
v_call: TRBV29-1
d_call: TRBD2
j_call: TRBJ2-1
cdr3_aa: CSVEREAGGEQFF
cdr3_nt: TGCAGCGTTGAGCGGGAGGCTGGGGGGGAGCAGTTCTTC

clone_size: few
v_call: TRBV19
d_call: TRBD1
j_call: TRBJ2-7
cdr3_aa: CASSIGTGNTYEQYF
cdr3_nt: TGTGCCAGTAGTATCGGGACAGGGAATACCTACGAGCAGTACTTC

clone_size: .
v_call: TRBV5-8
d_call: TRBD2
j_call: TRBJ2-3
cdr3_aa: CASSLTSGTDTQYF
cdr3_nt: TGTGCCAGCAGCTTAACTAGCGGCACAGATACGCAGTATTTT

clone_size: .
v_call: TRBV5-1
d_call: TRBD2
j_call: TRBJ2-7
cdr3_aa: CASSLDPSGVYEQYF
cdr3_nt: TGCGCCAGCAGCTTGGATCCTAGCGGAGTGTACGAGCAGTACTTC

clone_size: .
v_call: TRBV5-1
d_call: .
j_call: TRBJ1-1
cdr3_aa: CASSLTANTEAFF
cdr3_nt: TGCGCCAGCAGCTTAACAGCGAACACTGAAGCTTTCTTT